This T cell receptor (beta chain) was documented in a study of cytomegalovirus exposure and HLA in healthy donors. TCRdb's table, derived via immunoSEQ multiplex PCR, lists solely in-frame clones and lacks some. The profile shows 110,000 to 150,000 clones, about 90% of them singletons. Germline CDR1 is MNHNY and CDR2 is SVGAGI (reference sequence). Trimming removed 0 bases at V and 8 bases at J, with 10 bases between. This CDR3 is built from 14 residues. This chain connects TRBV6-6 to TRBJ1-4; D is uncertain. Sequenced input: PBMCs. The receptor's source is a man younger than 30 in good health and CMV-seronegative. In nucleotides, the CDR3 is TGTGCCAGCAGTTACTCGAAAATCCGGGAAAAACTGTTTTTT. It translates to CASSYSKIREKLFF.